What follows describes a single TCR beta chain. Its antigen is undetermined. Here the gene names and germline are mouse. The read gets to within 4 residues of the CDR3 end, and the germline J gene fills in the rest. Germline V CDR1 and CDR2: FNHDT, SITEND (reference sequence). The CDR3 runs to 11 residues. The data stem from a study of CD8+ T cells in alopecia areata. Study conclusions and caveats: Scalp lesions, especially in alopecia totalis/universalis, had higher clonality than normal scalp.

Isolated RNA was reverse transcribed into cDNA used as the sequencing template. Data came from immunoSEQ multiplex PCR; TCRdb stores just in-frame clones and leaves some out. The data show some 120,000 clones, with none appearing a single time. This chain links TRBV19 with TRBJ2-7, with 7 bases matching TRBD2. This TCR came from a C3H/HeJ mouse with alopecia areata. The strain's MHC haplotype is H2-k. The specimen sequenced was lesional skin. Partial CDR3 DNA: TGTGCCAGCTCCACTGGGGAT. Translation: CASSTGD. The full CDR3 protein is CASSTGDEQYF.